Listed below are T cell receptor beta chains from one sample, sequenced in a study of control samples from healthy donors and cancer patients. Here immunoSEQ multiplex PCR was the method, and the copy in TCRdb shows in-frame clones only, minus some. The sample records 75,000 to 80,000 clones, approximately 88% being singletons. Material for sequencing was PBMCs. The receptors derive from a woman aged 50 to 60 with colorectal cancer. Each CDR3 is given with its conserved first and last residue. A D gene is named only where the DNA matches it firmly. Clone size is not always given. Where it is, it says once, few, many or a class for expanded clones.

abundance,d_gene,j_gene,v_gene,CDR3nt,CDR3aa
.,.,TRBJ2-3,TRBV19,TGTGCCACCCTACGGGGTCTTACGCAGTATTTT,CATLRGLTQYF
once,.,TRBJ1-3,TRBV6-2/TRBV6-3,TGTGCCAGCAGTTCTACCGGGAAAAAGGCTGGAAACACCATATATTTT,CASSSTGKKAGNTIYF
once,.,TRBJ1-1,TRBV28,TGTGCCAGCAGCTCAGGGTTTTTGAACACTGAAGCTTTCTTT,CASSSGFLNTEAFF
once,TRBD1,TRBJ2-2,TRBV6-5,TGTGCCAGCAGGCGGGGCAGGGGGCCCGGGGAGCTGTTTTTT,CASRRGRGPGELFF
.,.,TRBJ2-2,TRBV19,TGTGCCAGTAGTATAGTCGGATCCACCGGGGAGCTGTTTTTT,CASSIVGSTGELFF
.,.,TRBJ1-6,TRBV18,TGTGCCAGCTCCGTAGGAGAAGGGACTTCACCCCTCCACTTT,CASSVGEGTSPLHF
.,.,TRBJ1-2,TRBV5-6,TGTGCCAGCAGCTTGGGACAGCCCTATGGCTACACCTTC,CASSLGQPYGYTF
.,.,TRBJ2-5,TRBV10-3,TGTGCCATCAGTGGCATGGAGGGATTGGCAGAGACCCAGTACTTC,CAISGMEGLAETQYF
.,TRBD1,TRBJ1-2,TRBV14,TGTGCCAGCAGACCGACGGGACAGGGATATGGCTATACCTTC,CASRPTGQGYGYTF
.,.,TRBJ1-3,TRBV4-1,TGCGCCAGCAGCCCAAGGGGCCCGAGCTCTGGAAACACCATATATTTT,CASSPRGPSSGNTIYF
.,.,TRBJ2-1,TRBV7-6,TGTGCCAGCAGCTTAGAGCTAGGGACACACAATGAGCAGTTCTTC,CASSLELGTHNEQFF
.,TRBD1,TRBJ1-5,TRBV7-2,TGTGCCAGCAGCTTGGACAGGGGTGGCAATCAGCCCCAGCATTTT,CASSLDRGGNQPQHF
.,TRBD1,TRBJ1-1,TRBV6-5,TGTGCCAGCAGTTACTCGGGACAGCGGAACACTGAAGCTTTCTTT,CASSYSGQRNTEAFF
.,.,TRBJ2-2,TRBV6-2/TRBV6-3,TGTGCCAGCAGTTCAGCGGACACCGGGGAGCTGTTTTTT,CASSSADTGELFF
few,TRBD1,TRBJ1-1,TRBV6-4,TGTGCCAGCAGTGACACAGGGGCTTTGAACACTGAAGCTTTCTTT,CASSDTGALNTEAFF
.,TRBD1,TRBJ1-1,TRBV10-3,TGTGCCACTGTACAGGGGGTCGGCACTGAAGCTTTCTTT,CATVQGVGTEAFF
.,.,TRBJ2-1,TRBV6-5,TGTGCCAGCACGAGGCCGAGGGGGGCCTACAATGAGCAGTTCTTC,CASTRPRGAYNEQFF
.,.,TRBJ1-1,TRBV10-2,TGCGCCAGCAGTCCTCTTACAGGCGCTGAAGCTTTCTTT,CASSPLTGAEAFF
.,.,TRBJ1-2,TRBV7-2,TGTGCCAGCAGCTTAGTTTTCGAAACAGGGTTCTATGGCTACACCTTC,CASSLVFETGFYGYTF
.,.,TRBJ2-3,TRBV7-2,TGTGCCAGCAGCTCGGGCGCAGATACGCAGTATTTT,CASSSGADTQYF
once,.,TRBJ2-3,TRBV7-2,TGTGCCAGCAGCTTAGGCGGGGGCGCAGATACGCAGTATTTT,CASSLGGGADTQYF
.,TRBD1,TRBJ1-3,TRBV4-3,TGCGCCAGCAGCCAAAACAGGGGGCTATTATCTGGAAACACCATATATTTT,CASSQNRGLLSGNTIYF
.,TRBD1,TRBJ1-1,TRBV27,TGTGCCAGCGGCCCGGGACAGGGAGCTTTCTTT,CASGPGQGAFF
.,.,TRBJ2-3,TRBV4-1,TGCGCCAGCAGCCAAGAGTGGGGCACAGATACGCAGTATTTT,CASSQEWGTDTQYF
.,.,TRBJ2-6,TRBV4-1,TGCGCCGCGAGTAAGGCTGGGGCCAACGTCCTGACTTTC,CAASKAGANVLTF
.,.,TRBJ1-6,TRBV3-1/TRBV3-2,TGTGCCAGCAGCCTCTCGGACTATAATTCACCCCTCCACTTT,CASSLSDYNSPLHF
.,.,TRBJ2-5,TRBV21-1,TGTGCCAGCAGCGAAAACGGTGGTTGGGGGCAAGAGACCCAGTACTTC,CASSENGGWGQETQYF
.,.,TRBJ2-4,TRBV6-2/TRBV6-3,TGTGCCAGCAGTATCCGGGCTTCGCAAAACATTCAGTACTTC,CASSIRASQNIQYF
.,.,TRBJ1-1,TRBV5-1,TGCGCCAGCAGCTTGGGGACAACTCAAAACACTGAAGCTTTCTTT,CASSLGTTQNTEAFF
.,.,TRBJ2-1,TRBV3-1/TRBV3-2,TGTGCCAGCAGCCAAGTTGTTAGCCCTCTCTCCTACAATGAGCAGTTCTTC,CASSQVVSPLSYNEQFF
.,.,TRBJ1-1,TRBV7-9,TGTGCCAGCAGCTTAGGGCCTACAGCGAACACTGAAGCTTTCTTT,CASSLGPTANTEAFF
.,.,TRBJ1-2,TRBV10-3,TGTGCCATCAGTGAGGACAGGACTGGCTACACCTTC,CAISEDRTGYTF
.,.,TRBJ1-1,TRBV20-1,TGCAGTGCGGGGGGGAGAACTGAAGCTTTCTTT,CSAGGRTEAFF
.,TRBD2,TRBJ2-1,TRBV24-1,TGTGCCACCAGTGATTTGGAATCGGGTCAAGCGGGGGACAATGAGCAGTTCTTC,CATSDLESGQAGDNEQFF
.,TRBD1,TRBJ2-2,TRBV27,TGTGCCAGCAGTTTCGCAGGGGGTAACACCGGGGAGCTGTTTTTT,CASSFAGGNTGELFF
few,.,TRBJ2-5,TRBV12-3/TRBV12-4,TGTGCCAGCACTTACCGGGACGCGGGGACCCAGTACTTC,CASTYRDAGTQYF
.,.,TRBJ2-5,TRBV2,TGTGCCAGCGCAAGGTGGGGGGAGCTCCAAGAGACCCAGTACTTC,CASARWGELQETQYF
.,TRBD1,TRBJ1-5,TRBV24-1,TGTGCCACCAGTGACCTTAGGGGGCAGGGCAAGACGGATAGCAATCAGCCCCAGCATTTT,CATSDLRGQGKTDSNQPQHF
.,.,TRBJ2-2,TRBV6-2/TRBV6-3,TGTGCCAGCAGCCTTACCCAGAGTGGCACCGGGGAGCTGTTTTTT,CASSLTQSGTGELFF
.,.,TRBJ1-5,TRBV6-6,TGTGCCAGCAGGCCCCTAGGGGGGAGCAATCAGCCCCAGCATTTT,CASRPLGGSNQPQHF
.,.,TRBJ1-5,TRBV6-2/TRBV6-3,TGTGCCAGCAGTCTTGTACATCAGCCCCAGCATTTT,CASSLVHQPQHF
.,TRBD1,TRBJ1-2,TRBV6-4,TGTGCCAGCAGTGACTCGACAGGGGGAGGTGGCTATGGCTACACCTTC,CASSDSTGGGGYGYTF
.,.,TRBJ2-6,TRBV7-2,TGTGCCAGCAGCTTAGGCGGGCAATTCTCTGGGGCCAACGTCCTGACTTTC,CASSLGGQFSGANVLTF
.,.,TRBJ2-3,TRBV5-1,TGCGCCAGCAGCATCGGGGCGGATACGCAGTATTTT,CASSIGADTQYF
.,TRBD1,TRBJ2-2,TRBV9,TGTGCCAGCAGCTTAACAGGGGCAAACACCGGGGAGCTGTTTTTT,CASSLTGANTGELFF
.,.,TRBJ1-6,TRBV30,TGTGCCTGGAGCCTGGACACGGAGAATTCACCCCTCCACTTT,CAWSLDTENSPLHF
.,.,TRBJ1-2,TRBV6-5,TGTGCCAGCAGTCGACCAGGGACCTATGGCTACACCTTC,CASSRPGTYGYTF
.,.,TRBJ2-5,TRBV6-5,TGTGCCAGCAGTTACAATCAGCAGACCCAGTACTTC,CASSYNQQTQYF
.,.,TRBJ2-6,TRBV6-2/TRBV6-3,TGTGCCAGCAGTCTTCTCAGGGGAGCTGTCTTAACTGGGGCCAACGTCCTGACTTTC,CASSLLRGAVLTGANVLTF
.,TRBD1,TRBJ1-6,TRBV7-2,TGTGCCAGCAGACCAACAGGGGTGCCGGGTTCACCCCTCCACTTT,CASRPTGVPGSPLHF
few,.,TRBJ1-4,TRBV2,TGTGCCAGCAGTGGAGGGGAGGGTGAAAAACTGTTTTTT,CASSGGEGEKLFF